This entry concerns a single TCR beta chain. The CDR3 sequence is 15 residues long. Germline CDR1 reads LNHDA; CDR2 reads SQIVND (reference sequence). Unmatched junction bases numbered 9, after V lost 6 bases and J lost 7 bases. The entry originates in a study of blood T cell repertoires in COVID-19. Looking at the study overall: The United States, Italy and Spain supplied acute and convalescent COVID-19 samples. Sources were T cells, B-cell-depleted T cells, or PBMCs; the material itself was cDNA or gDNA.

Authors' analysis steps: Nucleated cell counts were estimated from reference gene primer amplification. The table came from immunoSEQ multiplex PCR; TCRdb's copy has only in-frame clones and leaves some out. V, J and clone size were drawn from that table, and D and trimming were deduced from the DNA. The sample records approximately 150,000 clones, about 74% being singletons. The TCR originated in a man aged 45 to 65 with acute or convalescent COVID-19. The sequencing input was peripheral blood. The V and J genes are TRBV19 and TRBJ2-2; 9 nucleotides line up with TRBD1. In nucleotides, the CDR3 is TGTGCCAGTAGGTCCGGGACAGGGTTCGGCGGGGAGCTGTTTTTT. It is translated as CASRSGTGFGGELFF.